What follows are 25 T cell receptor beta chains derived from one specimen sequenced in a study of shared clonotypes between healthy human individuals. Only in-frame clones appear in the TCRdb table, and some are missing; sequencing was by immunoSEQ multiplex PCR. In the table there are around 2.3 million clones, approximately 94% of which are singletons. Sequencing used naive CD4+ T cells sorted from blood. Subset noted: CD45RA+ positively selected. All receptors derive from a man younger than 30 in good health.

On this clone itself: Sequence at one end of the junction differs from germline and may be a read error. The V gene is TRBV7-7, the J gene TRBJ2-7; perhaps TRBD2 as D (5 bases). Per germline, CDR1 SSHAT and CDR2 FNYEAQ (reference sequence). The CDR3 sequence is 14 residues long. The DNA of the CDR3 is TGTGCTAGCAGCTTAAGCGTAGGGTCGGGGGAGCAGTACTTC. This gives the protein CASSLSVGSGEQYF. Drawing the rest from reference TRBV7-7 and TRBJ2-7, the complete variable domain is GAGVSQSPRYKVTKRGQDVTLRCDPISSHATLYWYQQALGQGPEFLTYFNYEAQPDKSGLPSDRFSAERPEGSISTLTIQRTEQRDSAMYRCASSLSVGSGEQYFGPGTRLTVT.

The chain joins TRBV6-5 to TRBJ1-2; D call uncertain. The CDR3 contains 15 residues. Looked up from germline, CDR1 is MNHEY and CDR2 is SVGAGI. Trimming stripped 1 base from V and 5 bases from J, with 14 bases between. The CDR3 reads CASSYFGRAEYGYTF. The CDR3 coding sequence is TGTGCCAGCAGTTACTTCGGGAGGGCGGAATATGGCTACACCTTC.

CDR3 DNA sequence: TGCGCCAGCAGCCAAGACTTGAGCGGCGCCGGGGAGCTGTTTTTT. Its protein product is CASSQDLSGAGELFF. The rearrangement links TRBV4-3 to TRBJ2-2, with TRBD2 as a possible D gene (5 bases). CDR1 is LGHNA, CDR2 YSLEER, per germline. Trimming took off 0 bases at V and 6 bases at J, with 11 bases between the two ends. The CDR3 consists of 15 residues.

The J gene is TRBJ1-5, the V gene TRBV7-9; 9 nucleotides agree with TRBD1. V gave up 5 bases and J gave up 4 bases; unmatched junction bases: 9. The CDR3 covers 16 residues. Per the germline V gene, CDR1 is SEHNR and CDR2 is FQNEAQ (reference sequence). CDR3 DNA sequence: TGTGCCAGCAGCCAATCCGGGACAGGGCATAATCAGCCCCAGCATTTT. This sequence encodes CASSQSGTGHNQPQHF. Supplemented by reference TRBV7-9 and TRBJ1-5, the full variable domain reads DTGVSQNPRHKITKRGQNVTFRCDPISEHNRLYWYRQTLGQGPEFLTYFQNEAQLEKSRLLSDRFSAERPKGSFSTLEIQRTEQGDSAMYLCASSQSGTGHNQPQHFGDGTRLSIL.

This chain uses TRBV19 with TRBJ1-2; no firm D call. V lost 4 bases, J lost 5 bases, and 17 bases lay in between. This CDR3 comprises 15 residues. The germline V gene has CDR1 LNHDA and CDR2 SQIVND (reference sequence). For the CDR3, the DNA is TGTGCCAGTAGTAAACGGGCTCCCCCAAGTTATGGCTACACCTTC. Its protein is CASSKRAPPSYGYTF.

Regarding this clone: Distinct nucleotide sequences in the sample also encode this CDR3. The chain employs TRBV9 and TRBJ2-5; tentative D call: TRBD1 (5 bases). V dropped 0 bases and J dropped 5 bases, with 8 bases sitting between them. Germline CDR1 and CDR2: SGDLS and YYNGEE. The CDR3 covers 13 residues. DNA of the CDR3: TGTGCCAGCAGCGTAGAGGCAGGGGAGACCCAGTACTTC. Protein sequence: CASSVEAGETQYF.

The CDR3 DNA sequence: TGCGCCAGCAGCCAAGTCGCAGGCCCGATAAATATAGGTCCTGGGGCCAACGTCCTGACTTTC. This codes for CASSQVAGPINIGPGANVLTF. V is TRBV4-1 and J is TRBJ2-6, with D unclear. CDR1 MGHRA and CDR2 YSYEKL come from the germline V gene. V was trimmed by 1 base and J by 2 bases, leaving 24 bases between them. This CDR3 contains 21 residues.

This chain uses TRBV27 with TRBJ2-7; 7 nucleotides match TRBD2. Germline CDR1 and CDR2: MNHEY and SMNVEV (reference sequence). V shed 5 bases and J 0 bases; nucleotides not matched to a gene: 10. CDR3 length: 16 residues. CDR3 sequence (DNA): TGTGCCAGCAGTAGAACGGGACTACCTAGCTCCTACGAGCAGTACTTC. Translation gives CASSRTGLPSSYEQYF.

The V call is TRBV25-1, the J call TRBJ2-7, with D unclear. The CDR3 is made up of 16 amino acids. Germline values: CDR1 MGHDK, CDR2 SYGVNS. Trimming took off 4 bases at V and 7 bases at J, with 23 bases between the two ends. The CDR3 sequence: CASSGSASERSLEQYF. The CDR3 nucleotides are TGTGCCAGCAGTGGCTCGGCAAGCGAACGGTCTCTGGAGCAGTACTTC.

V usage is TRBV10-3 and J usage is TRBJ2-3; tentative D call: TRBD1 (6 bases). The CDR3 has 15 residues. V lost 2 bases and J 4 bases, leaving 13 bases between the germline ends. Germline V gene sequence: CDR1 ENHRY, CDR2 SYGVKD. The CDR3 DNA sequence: TGTGCCATCAGTGAGGGTCAGGGGCGGGCAGATACGCAGTATTTT. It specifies CAISEGQGRADTQYF.

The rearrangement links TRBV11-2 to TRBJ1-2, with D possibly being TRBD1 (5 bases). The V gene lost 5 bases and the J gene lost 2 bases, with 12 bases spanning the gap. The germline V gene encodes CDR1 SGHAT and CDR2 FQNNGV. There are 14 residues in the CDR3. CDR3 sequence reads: CASSTVRDNYGYTF. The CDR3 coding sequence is TGTGCCAGCAGCACCGTCCGGGACAACTATGGCTACACCTTC.

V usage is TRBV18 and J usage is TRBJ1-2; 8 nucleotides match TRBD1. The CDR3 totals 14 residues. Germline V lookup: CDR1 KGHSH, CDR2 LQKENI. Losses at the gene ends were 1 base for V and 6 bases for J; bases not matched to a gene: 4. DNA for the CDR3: TGTGCCAGCTCACCACAGGTGACAGGGGATGGCTACACCTTC. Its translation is CASSPQVTGDGYTF.

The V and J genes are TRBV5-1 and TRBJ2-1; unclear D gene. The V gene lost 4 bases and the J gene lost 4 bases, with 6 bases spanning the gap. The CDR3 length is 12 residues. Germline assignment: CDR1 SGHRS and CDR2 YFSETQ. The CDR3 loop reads CASSTQYNEQFF. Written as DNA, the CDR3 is TGCGCCAGCAGCACACAGTACAATGAGCAGTTCTTC.

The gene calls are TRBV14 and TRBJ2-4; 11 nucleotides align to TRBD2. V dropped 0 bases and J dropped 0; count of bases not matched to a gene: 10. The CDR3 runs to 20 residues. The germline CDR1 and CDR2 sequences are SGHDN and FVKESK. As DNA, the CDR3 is TGTGCCAGCAGCCAAGACCACCCTAGCGGGAGGATTTTAGCCAAAAACATTCAGTACTTC. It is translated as CASSQDHPSGRILAKNIQYF.

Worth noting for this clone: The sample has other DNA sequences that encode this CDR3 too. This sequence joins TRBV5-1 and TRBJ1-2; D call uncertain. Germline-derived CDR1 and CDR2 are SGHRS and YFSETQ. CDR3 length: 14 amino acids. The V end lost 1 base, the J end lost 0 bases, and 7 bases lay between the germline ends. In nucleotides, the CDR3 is TGCGCCAGCAGCTTGACGGCAACTAACTATGGCTACACCTTC. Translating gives CASSLTATNYGYTF.

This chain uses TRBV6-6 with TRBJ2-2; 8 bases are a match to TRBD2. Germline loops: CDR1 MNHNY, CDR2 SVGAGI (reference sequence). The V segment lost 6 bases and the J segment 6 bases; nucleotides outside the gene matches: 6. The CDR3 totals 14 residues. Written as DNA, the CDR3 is TGTGCCAGCAGAGTCTTAGCGGGGTCCGGGGAGCTGTTTTTT. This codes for CASRVLAGSGELFF.

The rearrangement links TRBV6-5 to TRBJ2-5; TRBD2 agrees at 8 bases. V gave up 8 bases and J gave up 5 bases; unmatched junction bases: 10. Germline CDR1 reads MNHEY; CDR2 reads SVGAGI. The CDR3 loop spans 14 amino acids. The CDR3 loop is CASGLAGHQETQYF. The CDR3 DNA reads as TGTGCCAGCGGATTAGCGGGGCATCAGGAGACCCAGTACTTC.

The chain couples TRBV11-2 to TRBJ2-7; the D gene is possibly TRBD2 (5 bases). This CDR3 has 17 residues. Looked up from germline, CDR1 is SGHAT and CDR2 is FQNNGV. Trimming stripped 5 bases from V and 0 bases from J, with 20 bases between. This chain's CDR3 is CASSPIKARVGSYEQYF. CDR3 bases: TGTGCCAGCAGCCCTATCAAGGCGAGGGTGGGCTCCTACGAGCAGTACTTC.

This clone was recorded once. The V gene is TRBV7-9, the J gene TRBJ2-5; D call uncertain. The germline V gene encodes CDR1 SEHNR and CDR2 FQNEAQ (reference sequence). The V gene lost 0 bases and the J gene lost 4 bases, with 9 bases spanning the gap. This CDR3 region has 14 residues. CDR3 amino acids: CASSLAGPSETQYF. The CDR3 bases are TGTGCCAGCAGCTTAGCAGGACCATCAGAGACCCAGTACTTC.

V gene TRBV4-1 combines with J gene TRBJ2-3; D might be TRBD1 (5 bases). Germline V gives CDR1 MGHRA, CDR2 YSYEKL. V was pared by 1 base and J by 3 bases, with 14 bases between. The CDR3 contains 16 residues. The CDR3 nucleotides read TGCGCCAGCAGCCAAGCGGGCAGGGCCGCTACAGATACGCAGTATTTT. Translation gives CASSQAGRAATDTQYF.

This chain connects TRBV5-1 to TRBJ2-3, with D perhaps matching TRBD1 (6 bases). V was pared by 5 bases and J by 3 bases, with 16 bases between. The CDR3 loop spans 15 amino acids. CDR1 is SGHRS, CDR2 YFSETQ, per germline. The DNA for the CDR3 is TGCGCCAGCAGGGCCGGGACACCTAGTACAGATACGCAGTATTTT. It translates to CASRAGTPSTDTQYF.

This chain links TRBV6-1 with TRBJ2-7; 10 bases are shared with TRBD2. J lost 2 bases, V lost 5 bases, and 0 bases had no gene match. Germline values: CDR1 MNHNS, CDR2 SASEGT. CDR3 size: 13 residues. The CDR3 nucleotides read TGTGCCAGCAGTACTAGCGGGACCTACGAGCAGTACTTC. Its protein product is CASSTSGTYEQYF.

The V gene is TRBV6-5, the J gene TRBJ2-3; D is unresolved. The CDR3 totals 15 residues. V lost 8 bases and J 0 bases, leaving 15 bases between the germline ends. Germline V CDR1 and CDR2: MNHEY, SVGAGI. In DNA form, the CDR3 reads TGTGCCAGCCGTGGCAGCGTTTCTAGCACAGATACGCAGTATTTT. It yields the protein CASRGSVSSTDTQYF.

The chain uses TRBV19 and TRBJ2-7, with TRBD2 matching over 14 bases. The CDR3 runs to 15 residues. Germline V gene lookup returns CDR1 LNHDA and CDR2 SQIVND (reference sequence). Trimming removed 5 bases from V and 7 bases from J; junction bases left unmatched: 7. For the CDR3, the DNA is TGTGCCAGTAGTTCCTGGACTAGCGGGAGGAGAGAGCAGTACTTC. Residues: CASSSWTSGRREQYF.

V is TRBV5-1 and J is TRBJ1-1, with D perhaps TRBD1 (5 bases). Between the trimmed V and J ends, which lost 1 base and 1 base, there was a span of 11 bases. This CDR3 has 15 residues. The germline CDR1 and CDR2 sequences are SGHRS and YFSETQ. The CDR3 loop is CASSLLSGSNTEAFF. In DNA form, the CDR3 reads TGCGCCAGCAGCTTGCTCTCAGGGTCGAACACTGAAGCTTTCTTT.